The 21 T cell receptor beta chains given below trace back to one sample, sequenced in a study of blood T cell repertoires in COVID-19. This table comes from immunoSEQ multiplex PCR, and its TCRdb copy is limited to in-frame clones, with some not included. The table records some 94,000 clones, 85% to 90% of them present only once. The sample was peripheral blood. Receptor source: a human donor in a cohort sampled during active COVID-19.

This clone has just one count. The V call is TRBV19, the J call TRBJ2-4; D gene unclear. CDR1 LNHDA and CDR2 SQIVND come from the germline V gene (reference sequence). There are 14 residues in the CDR3. The V gene lost 8 bases and the J gene lost 6 bases, with 17 bases spanning the gap. CDR3 sequence: CASSSVSRGNIQYF. Written as DNA, the CDR3 is TGTGCCAGTTCCAGCGTCTCACGTGGAAACATTCAGTACTTC.

This rearrangement joins TRBV30 to TRBJ2-3, with TRBD2 matching 10 bases. The CDR3 loop spans 15 amino acids. With V trimmed by 1 base and J by 6 bases, 7 bases remained unmatched. CDR1 is GTSNPN, CDR2 SVGIG, per germline (reference sequence). Written as DNA, the CDR3 is TGTGCCTGGAGTGAAGCGGGAGGGCCTTGGGATACGCAGTATTTT. Translation: CAWSEAGGPWDTQYF.

This chain connects TRBV3-1 (or the pseudogene TRBV3-2) to TRBJ2-7; D is unclear. V gave up 3 bases and J gave up 0 bases, with 9 bases separating them. CDR3 length equals 14 residues. Germline lookup yields CDR1 LGHDT and CDR2 YNNKEL (reference sequence). CDR3 loop: CASSHARFSYEQYF. DNA of the CDR3: TGTGCCAGCAGCCATGCCAGGTTCTCCTACGAGCAGTACTTC.

V and J are TRBV5-1 and TRBJ2-3, with TRBD2 matching over 10 bases. The germline gives CDR1 SGHRS, CDR2 YFSETQ. V shed 0 bases, J shed 6 bases, and the junction held 10 bases outside the gene matches. The length of the CDR3 is 17 residues. The CDR3 sequence is CASSLAPAGGGSDTQYF. As DNA, the CDR3 is TGCGCCAGCAGCTTGGCCCCAGCGGGAGGGGGTTCGGATACGCAGTATTTT.

This sequence joins TRBV5-1 and TRBJ2-1; possible D gene TRBD1, 5 bases. Germline V gives CDR1 SGHRS, CDR2 YFSETQ. The CDR3 loop spans 16 amino acids. Trimming cost V 7 bases and J 0 bases, with 17 bases left between them. This CDR3 reads CASDIGVVSSYNEQFF. CDR3 nucleotide sequence: TGCGCCAGCGATATAGGGGTGGTAAGCTCCTACAATGAGCAGTTCTTC.

The chain carries TRBV7-9 and TRBJ2-1; 11 bases match TRBD1. The CDR3 runs 17 residues. Germline V lookup: CDR1 SEHNR, CDR2 FQNEAQ (reference sequence). V was clipped by 5 bases and J by 8 bases; unmatched bases: 14. The CDR3: CASSRSSGTGGRDEQFF. CDR3 DNA sequence: TGTGCCAGCAGCCGCTCATCCGGGACAGGGGGTAGAGATGAGCAGTTCTTC.

The gene calls are TRBV6-1 and TRBJ1-1; 8 bases agree with TRBD1. CDR1 and CDR2 (germline): MNHNS, SASEGT. J lost 2 bases, V lost 3 bases, and 8 bases had no gene match. CDR3 size: 16 residues. The CDR3 sequence is CASSEGSGTGNTEAFF. CDR3 nucleotides: TGTGCCAGCAGTGAGGGGTCCGGGACAGGCAACACTGAAGCTTTCTTT.

This clone was detected once. J is TRBJ1-2 and V is TRBV27; 7 positions match TRBD1. There are 13 residues in the CDR3. Germline V CDR1 and CDR2: MNHEY, SMNVEV (reference sequence). V dropped 7 bases and J dropped 9; count of bases not matched to a gene: 11. In nucleotides, the CDR3 is TGTGCCAGCACGACAGGGAATAGATTGAGCTACACCTTC. Residues: CASTTGNRLSYTF.

This chain links TRBV11-3 with TRBJ1-1; no clear D gene. Per the germline V gene, CDR1 is SGHNT and CDR2 is YENEEA. The CDR3 loop spans 13 amino acids. V was clipped by 5 bases and J by 1 base, with 8 bases between them. CDR3 sequence: CASSRQENTEAFF. In DNA, the CDR3 is TGTGCCAGCAGCAGGCAGGAGAACACTGAAGCTTTCTTT.

This chain links TRBV19 with TRBJ2-7, with D uncertain. Trimming shortened V by 1 base and J by 3 bases, and 16 bases separated the two germline ends. This CDR3 has 16 amino acids. The germline gives CDR1 LNHDA, CDR2 SQIVND (reference sequence). The CDR3 loop reads CASSIGSGPAFYEQYF. CDR3 sequence (DNA): TGTGCCAGTAGTATAGGGTCTGGGCCTGCCTTCTACGAGCAGTACTTC.

CDR3 bases: TGTGCCAGCAGCTCAGACTACCTGACCTACAATGAGCAGTTCTTC. It is translated as CASSSDYLTYNEQFF. The chain couples TRBV11-2 to TRBJ2-1; perhaps TRBD2 as D (5 bases). Germline V CDR1 and CDR2: SGHAT, FQNNGV. The CDR3 totals 15 residues. Trimming pared 4 bases from V and 2 bases from J, leaving 12 bases between.

This clone was seen a single time. The rearrangement uses TRBV11-3 and TRBJ2-2, with TRBD1 identical over 7 bases. This CDR3 contains 15 residues. Unmatched junction bases numbered 4, after V lost 3 bases and J lost 3 bases. Germline CDR1 reads SGHNT; CDR2 reads YENEEA. CDR3 sequence: CASSFAGTDTGELFF. CDR3 bases: TGTGCCAGCAGCTTCGCTGGGACAGACACCGGGGAGCTGTTTTTT.

CDR3 sequence reads: CASRRDTQYF. CDR3 nucleotide sequence: TGTGCCAGCCGGAGAGATACGCAGTATTTT. V usage is TRBV6-5 and J usage is TRBJ2-3; D unclear. The CDR3 is 10 residues long. V was cut by 8 bases and J by 5 bases, with 5 bases left in between. Germline loops: CDR1 MNHEY, CDR2 SVGAGI.

This rearrangement joins TRBV10-1 to TRBJ1-3; D is ambiguous. CDR1 is WNHNN, CDR2 SYGVQD, per germline (reference sequence). The CDR3 is 16 amino acids. The ends were cut back, 2 bases at V and 2 bases at J, with 13 bases in the middle. CDR3 nucleotides: TGCGCCAGCAGTGAGAATGAGGCCGGAGCTGGAAACACCATATATTTT. Residues: CASSENEAGAGNTIYF.

The chain recombines TRBV7-9 with TRBJ1-1, with D possibly TRBD1 on 5 matching bases. The CDR3 covers 13 residues. Trimming stripped 5 bases from V and 2 bases from J, with 9 bases between. Germline CDR1 SEHNR, CDR2 FQNEAQ (reference sequence). The DNA for the CDR3 is TGTGCCAGCAGCCTTCAGGGCAACACTGAAGCTTTCTTT. Translated, it gives CASSLQGNTEAFF.

This clone appeared once. CDR3 sequence (DNA): TGTGCCATCAGTGAGTCATCCCTAGGAGGTCAGCCCCAGCATTTT. Its translation: CAISESSLGGQPQHF. The genes are TRBV10-3 and TRBJ1-5; D not certain. The length of the CDR3 is 15 residues. The V and J ends lost 0 bases and 6 bases respectively, with 12 bases between them. CDR1 and CDR2 from the germline V gene are ENHRY and SYGVKD.

The gene calls are TRBV25-1 and TRBJ2-6, with D unclear. This CDR3 is built from 16 residues. Trimming removed 1 base from V and 4 bases from J, with 11 bases in between. Looked up from germline, CDR1 is MGHDK and CDR2 is SYGVNS. The CDR3 loop reads CASSESPRRGANVLTF. CDR3 DNA sequence: TGTGCCAGCAGTGAATCACCCCGTCGGGGGGCCAACGTCCTGACTTTC.

This clone has a handful of counts. The genes are TRBV28 and TRBJ2-7, with 8 bases matching TRBD1. The CDR3 contains 15 residues. J lost 3 bases, V lost 6 bases, and 10 bases had no gene match. Germline V gene sequence: CDR1 MDHEN, CDR2 SYDVKM. The chain's CDR3 is CASRSDRGILYEQYF. CDR3 bases: TGTGCCAGCAGATCAGACAGGGGAATCCTCTACGAGCAGTACTTC.

The J gene is TRBJ2-7, the V gene TRBV24-1, with 11 positions matching TRBD2. Per the germline V gene, CDR1 is KGHDR and CDR2 is SFDVKD. The CDR3 runs 18 residues. J was trimmed by 0 bases and V by 4 bases; bases with no gene match: 10. The CDR3 DNA reads as TGTGCCACCAGTGACCCCAGGGGAACTAGCGGGAGCTCCTACGAGCAGTACTTC. Translation gives CATSDPRGTSGSSYEQYF.

V and J are TRBV27 and TRBJ2-1; 8 bases map to TRBD1. The CDR3 covers 17 residues. The V gene end was trimmed by 5 bases and the J gene end by 4 bases; junction bases not matched to a gene: 13. Germline CDR1 MNHEY, CDR2 SMNVEV (reference sequence). The CDR3 DNA is TGTGCCAGCAGTCCAACTTCGGACAGGGCCCTTTACAATGAGCAGTTCTTC. Translated: CASSPTSDRALYNEQFF.

The rearrangement uses TRBV10-3 and TRBJ2-7, with TRBD1 matching over 10 bases. Germline V gene data show CDR1 as ENHRY and CDR2 as SYGVKD. The V segment lost 2 bases and the J segment 5 bases; nucleotides outside the gene matches: 6. This CDR3 is built from 15 residues. CDR3 loop: CAISEGDRGLHEQYF. CDR3 nucleotides: TGTGCCATCAGTGAGGGGGACAGGGGATTACACGAGCAGTACTTC.